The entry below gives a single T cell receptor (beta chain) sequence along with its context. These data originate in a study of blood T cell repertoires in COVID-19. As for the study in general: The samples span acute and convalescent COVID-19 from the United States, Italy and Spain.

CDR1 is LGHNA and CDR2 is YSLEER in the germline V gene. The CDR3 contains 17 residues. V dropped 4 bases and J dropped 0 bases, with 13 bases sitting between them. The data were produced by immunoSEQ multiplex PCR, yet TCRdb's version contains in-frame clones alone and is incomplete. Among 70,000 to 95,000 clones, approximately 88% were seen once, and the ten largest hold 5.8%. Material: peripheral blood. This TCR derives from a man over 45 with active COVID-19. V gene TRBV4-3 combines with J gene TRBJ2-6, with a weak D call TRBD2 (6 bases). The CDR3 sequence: CASSPYGTGSGANVLTF. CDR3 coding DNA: TGCGCCAGCAGCCCTTATGGGACTGGCTCTGGGGCCAACGTCCTGACTTTC.